Sequencing of this T cell receptor (beta chain) was carried out in a study of T cells in Graves' hyperthyroidism and ophthalmopathy. Study details: It was at initial diagnosis, before any treatment, that peripheral blood was collected.

Disease lasting under 3 months, a NOSPECS grade of at least 4, and a Clinical Activity Score of at least 3 were features of the ophthalmopathy patients. General study points: Among thyroid clonotypes expanded above 0.001, most also appeared in blood. Ophthalmopathy, as predicted by the model, came a median around 6.7 months after the prediction.

Notes on this clonotype: Its antigen is still unknown.

RNA transcripts were the template for amplifying TCR beta CDR3 regions. First-round RT-PCR targeting the TCR CDR3 was performed with the HTBI primer set. TCRdb reprocessed the multiplex PCR reads via MiXCR and lists one record per CDR3 protein. Of about half a million distinct CDR3 sequences listed, about 20% are singletons. The V segment lost 2 bases and the J segment 5 bases; nucleotides outside the gene matches: 5. The CDR3 is 15 residues long. The source is a man aged 40-49 years with Graves' ophthalmopathy. The chain has TRBV12-3 or TRBV12-4 and TRBJ2-7; TRBD2 matches 11 bases. Sequenced: blood. In DNA form, the CDR3 reads TGTGCCAGCAGTTTATCTAGCGGGGGGAGACACGAGCAGTACTTC. Translated: CASSLSSGGRHEQYF.